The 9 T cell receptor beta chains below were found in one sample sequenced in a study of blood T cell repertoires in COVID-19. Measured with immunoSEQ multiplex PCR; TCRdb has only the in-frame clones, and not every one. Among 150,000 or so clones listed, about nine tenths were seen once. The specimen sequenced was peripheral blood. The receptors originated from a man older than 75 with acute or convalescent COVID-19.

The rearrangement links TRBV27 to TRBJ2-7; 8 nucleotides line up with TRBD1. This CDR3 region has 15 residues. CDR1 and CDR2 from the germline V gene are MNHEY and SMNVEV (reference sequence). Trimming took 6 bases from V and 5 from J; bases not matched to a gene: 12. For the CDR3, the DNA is TGTGCCAGCAGATTGGGCCAGGGGGCGCCCCACGAGCAGTACTTC. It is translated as CASRLGQGAPHEQYF.

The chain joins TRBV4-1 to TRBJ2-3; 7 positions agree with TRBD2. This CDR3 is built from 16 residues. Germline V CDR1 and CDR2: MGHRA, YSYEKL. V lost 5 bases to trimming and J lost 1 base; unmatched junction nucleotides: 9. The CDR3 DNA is TGCGCCAGCAGCATAACAACTAGCGCCCGCACAGATACGCAGTATTTT. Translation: CASSITTSARTDTQYF.

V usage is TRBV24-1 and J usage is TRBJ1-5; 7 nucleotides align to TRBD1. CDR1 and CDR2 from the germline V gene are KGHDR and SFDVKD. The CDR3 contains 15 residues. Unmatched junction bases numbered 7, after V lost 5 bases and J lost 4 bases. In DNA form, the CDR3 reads TGTGCCACCAGTGGAGGGGACAGAACTAATCAGCCCCAGCATTTT. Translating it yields CATSGGDRTNQPQHF.

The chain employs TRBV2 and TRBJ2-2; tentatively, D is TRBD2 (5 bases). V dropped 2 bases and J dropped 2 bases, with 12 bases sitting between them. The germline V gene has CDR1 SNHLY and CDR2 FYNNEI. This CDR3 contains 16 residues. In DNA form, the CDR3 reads TGTGCCAGCAGTGAATTAAGCGGAGTCAACACCGGGGAGCTGTTTTTT. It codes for CASSELSGVNTGELFF.

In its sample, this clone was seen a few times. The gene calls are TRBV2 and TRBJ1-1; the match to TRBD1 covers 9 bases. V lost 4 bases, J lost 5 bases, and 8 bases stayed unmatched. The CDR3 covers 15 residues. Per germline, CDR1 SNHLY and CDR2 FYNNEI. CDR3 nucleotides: TGTGCCAGCAGTGGGCCGGGACAGGGAAAAACTGAAGCTTTCTTT. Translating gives CASSGPGQGKTEAFF.

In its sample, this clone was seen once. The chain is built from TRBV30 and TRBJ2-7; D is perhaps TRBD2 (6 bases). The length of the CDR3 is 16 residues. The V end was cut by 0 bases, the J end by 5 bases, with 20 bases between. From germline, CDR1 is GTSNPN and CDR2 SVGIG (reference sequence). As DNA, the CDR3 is TGTGCCTGGAGTGTTATCCGACCCCCGGGGAGGCACGAGCAGTACTTC. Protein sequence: CAWSVIRPPGRHEQYF.

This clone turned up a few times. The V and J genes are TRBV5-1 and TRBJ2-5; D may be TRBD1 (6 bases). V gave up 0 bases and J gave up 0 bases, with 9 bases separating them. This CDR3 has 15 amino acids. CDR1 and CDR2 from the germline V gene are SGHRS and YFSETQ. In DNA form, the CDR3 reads TGCGCCAGCAGCTTGGGGACAGTGTACCAAGAGACCCAGTACTTC. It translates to CASSLGTVYQETQYF.

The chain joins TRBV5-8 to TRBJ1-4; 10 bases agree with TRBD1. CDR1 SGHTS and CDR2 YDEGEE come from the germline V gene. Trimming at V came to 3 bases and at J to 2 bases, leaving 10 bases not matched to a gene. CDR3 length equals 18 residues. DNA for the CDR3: TGTGCCAGCAGCTCGGCCGGGACAGGGGCCTGGACTAATGAAAAACTGTTTTTT. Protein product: CASSSAGTGAWTNEKLFF.

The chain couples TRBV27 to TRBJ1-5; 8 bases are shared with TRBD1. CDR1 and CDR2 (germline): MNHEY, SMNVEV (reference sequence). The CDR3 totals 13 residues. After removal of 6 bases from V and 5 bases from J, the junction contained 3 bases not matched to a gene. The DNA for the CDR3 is TGTGCCAGCAGCCGGACAGGGTATCAGCCCCAGCATTTT. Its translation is CASSRTGYQPQHF.